The sequence of this T cell receptor (beta chain) was determined in a study of blood T cells in healthy people across ages. Germline V lookup: CDR1 SGHAT, CDR2 FQNNGV. Trimming pared 3 bases from V and 6 bases from J, leaving 8 bases between. The CDR3 is made up of 12 amino acids. There are a few counts of this clonotype. Its antigen remains unidentified. PCR was performed a second time for about 6 to 12 cycles using a sample-barcoded 5' primer and a J-beta primer mix. Every sample produced at least 2.5 million CDR3-containing paired-end reads. From the 5' RACE reads, TCRdb called clonotypes with MiXCR, one entry per CDR3 protein. In the table there are 1.5 million to 2 million distinct CDR3 sequences, under 30% of which are singletons. Study-wide results and limits: Significant beta diversity loss was already apparent by age approximately 40, declining roughly linearly.

The genes are TRBV11-2 and TRBJ1-2; D ambiguous. The material sequenced was blood. The source is a young woman in good health. The CDR3 nucleotides are TGTGCCAGCAGCTTCCCCTTCAATGGCTACACCTTC. It yields the protein CASSFPFNGYTF.